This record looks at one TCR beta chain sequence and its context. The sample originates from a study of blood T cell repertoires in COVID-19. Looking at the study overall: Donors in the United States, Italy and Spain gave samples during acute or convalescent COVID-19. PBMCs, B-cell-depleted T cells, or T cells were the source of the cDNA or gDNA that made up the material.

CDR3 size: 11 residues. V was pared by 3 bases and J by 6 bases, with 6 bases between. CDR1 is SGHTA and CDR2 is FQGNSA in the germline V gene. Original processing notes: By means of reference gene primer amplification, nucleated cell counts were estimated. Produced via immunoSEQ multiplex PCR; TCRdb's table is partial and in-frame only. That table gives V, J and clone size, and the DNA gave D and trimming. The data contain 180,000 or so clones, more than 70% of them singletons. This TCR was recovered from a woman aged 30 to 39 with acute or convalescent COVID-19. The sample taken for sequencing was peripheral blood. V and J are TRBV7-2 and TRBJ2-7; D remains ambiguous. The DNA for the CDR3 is TGTGCCAGCAGCTTCTATTCCGAGCAGTACTTC. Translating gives CASSFYSEQYF.